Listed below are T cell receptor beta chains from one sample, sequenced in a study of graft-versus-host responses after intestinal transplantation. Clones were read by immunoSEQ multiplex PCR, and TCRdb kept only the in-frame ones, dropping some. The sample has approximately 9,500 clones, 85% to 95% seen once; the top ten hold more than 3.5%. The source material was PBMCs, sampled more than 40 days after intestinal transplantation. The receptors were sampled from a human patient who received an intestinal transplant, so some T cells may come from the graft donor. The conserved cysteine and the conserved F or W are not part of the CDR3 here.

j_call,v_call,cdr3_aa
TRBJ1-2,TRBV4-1,ASGGGIQASGYT
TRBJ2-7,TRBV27,ASRPLAGSTYEQY
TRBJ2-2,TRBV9,ASSGEGANTGELF
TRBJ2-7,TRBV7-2,ASSSGAYVQY
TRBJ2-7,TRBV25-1,ASSESRYRGHYEQY
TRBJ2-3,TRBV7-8,ASSTFTAGAPTDTQY
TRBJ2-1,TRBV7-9,ASSLKWGRSYNEQF
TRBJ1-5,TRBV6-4,ARSGHTSNQPQH
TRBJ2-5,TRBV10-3,AISASRGGPEGETQY
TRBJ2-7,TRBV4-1,ASSQEGHRVYEQY
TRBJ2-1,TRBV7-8,ASSPEGYTYNEQF
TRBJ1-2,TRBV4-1,ASSQDRGNYGYT
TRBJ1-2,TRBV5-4,ASGAGQTYNYGYT
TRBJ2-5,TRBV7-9,ASSDRGETQY
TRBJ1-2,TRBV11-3,ASSLDRPNYGYT
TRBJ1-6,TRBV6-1,ASTNTPTNSPLH
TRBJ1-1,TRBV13,ASSSGTRGGEAF
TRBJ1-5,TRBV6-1,ASSARYSNQPQH
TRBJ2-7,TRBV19,ARPRINRTAAYEQY
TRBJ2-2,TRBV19,ASRADTGELF
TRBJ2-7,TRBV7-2,ASSLLGGYEQY
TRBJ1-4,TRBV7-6,ASSLGTGGEKLF
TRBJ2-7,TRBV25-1,ASSPTEGTGPYEQY
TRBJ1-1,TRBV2,ASSEGPGMTEAF
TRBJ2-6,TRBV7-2,ASTGWVLSSGANVLT
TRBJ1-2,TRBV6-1,ASSWGDRDGGYT
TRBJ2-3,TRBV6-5,ASSYVDTQY
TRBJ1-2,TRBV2,ASQDWGRGYT
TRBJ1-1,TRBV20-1,SAPMNTEAF
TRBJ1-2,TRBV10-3,AISLTENYGYT
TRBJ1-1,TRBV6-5,ASSYQGPWGSTEAF